This T cell receptor (beta chain) was sequenced during a study of blood T cell repertoires in COVID-19. At the level of the study: COVID-19 samples collected from the United States, Italy and Spain covered acute and convalescent phases.

In its sample, this clone was seen once. Per the original data handling: The assay estimated nucleated cells by amplifying reference gene primers. Profiling relied on immunoSEQ multiplex PCR, and the TCRdb table lists in-frame clones only, not all of them. The DNA was the basis for D and trimming; V, J and clone size are from that table. The sample records roughly 25,000 clones, 90% being singletons. The V gene's germline CDR1 is LNHDA and CDR2 SQIVND (reference sequence). There are 13 residues in the CDR3. Trimming removed 4 bases at V and 0 bases at J, with 6 bases between. The source material was peripheral blood. The J gene is TRBJ2-5, the V gene TRBV19; D is perhaps TRBD1 (5 bases). This TCR was sampled from a man in his 70s with acute or convalescent COVID-19. The CDR3 nucleotides read TGTGCCAGTAGTACAGGGTACCAAGAGACCCAGTACTTC. This encodes CASSTGYQETQYF.